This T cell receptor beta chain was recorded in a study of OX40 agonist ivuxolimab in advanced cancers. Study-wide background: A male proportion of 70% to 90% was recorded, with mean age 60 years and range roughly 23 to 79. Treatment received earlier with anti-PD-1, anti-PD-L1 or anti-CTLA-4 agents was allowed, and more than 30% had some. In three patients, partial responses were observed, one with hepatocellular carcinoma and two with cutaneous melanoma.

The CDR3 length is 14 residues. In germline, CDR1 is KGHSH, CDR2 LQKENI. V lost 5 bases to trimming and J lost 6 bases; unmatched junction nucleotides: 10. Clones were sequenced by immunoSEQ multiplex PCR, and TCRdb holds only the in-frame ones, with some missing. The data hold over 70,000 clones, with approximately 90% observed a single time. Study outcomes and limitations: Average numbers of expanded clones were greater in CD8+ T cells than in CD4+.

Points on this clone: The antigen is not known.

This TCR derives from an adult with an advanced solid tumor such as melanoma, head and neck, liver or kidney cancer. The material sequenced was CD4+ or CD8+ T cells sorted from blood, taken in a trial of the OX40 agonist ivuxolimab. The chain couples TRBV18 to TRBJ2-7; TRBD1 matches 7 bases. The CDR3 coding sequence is TGTGCCAGCTCATTCGCAGACAGGGTTCGCGAGCAGTACTTC. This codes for CASSFADRVREQYF.